Below, 14 T cell receptor beta chains from the same sample are listed, as sequenced in a study of blood T cell repertoires in COVID-19. The table came from immunoSEQ multiplex PCR; TCRdb's copy has only in-frame clones and leaves some out. This sample has fewer than 250,000 clones, with about 85% found just once. The sample consisted of PBMCs or T cells enriched from blood (not recorded which). These TCRs come from a young man who had recovered from COVID-19.

This clone has only one observation. This sequence joins TRBV28 and TRBJ2-5; 9 positions agree with TRBD2. The CDR3 totals 15 residues. From germline, CDR1 is MDHEN and CDR2 SYDVKM. With V trimmed by 4 bases and J by 4 bases, 7 bases remained unmatched. The CDR3 region is CASSSAGGPGETQYF. The DNA for the CDR3 is TGTGCCAGCAGTTCTGCGGGAGGGCCGGGAGAGACCCAGTACTTC.

The gene calls are TRBV28 and TRBJ1-4; 8 nucleotides agree with TRBD1. Unmatched junction bases numbered 6, after V lost 4 bases and J lost 8 bases. CDR1 is MDHEN, CDR2 SYDVKM, per germline. The CDR3 consists of 14 residues. In DNA form, the CDR3 reads TGTGCCAGCAGTTCCGGACAGGGAAGGGAAAAACTGTTTTTT. This encodes CASSSGQGREKLFF.

This clone has a single count. The V gene is TRBV7-2, the J gene TRBJ2-1; possible D gene TRBD1, 5 bases. V lost 3 bases and J 4 bases, leaving 13 bases between the germline ends. Germline V lookup: CDR1 SGHTA, CDR2 FQGNSA. This CDR3 spans 15 amino acids. Written as DNA, the CDR3 is TGTGCCAGCAGCTTTGAAGGGGCTGTTTACAATGAGCAGTTCTTC. Protein: CASSFEGAVYNEQFF.

V is TRBV6-2 or TRBV6-3 and J is TRBJ2-3, with D possibly matching TRBD1 (6 bases). CDR3 size: 16 residues. The V end lost 5 bases, the J end lost 1 base, and 16 bases lay between the germline ends. Germline V lookup: CDR1 MNHEY, CDR2 SVGEGT. CDR3 amino acids: CASSTSQGSGTDTQYF. CDR3 DNA sequence: TGTGCCAGCAGTACCAGTCAGGGGTCGGGCACAGATACGCAGTATTTT.

The chain joins TRBV27 to TRBJ2-7; 7 nucleotides line up with TRBD1. The ends lost 3 bases at V and 11 bases at J; junction bases unmatched: 4. The germline gives CDR1 MNHEY, CDR2 SMNVEV (reference sequence). This CDR3 has 11 residues. The CDR3 bases are TGTGCCAGCAGTTTCAGCGGACAGGAGTACTTC. Residues: CASSFSGQEYF.

This clone came up a few times. This chain joins TRBV6-5 and TRBJ2-7; 10 positions agree with TRBD1. Trimming cost V 0 bases and J 1 base; bases outside gene matches: 3. This CDR3 spans 16 amino acids. The germline V gene encodes CDR1 MNHEY and CDR2 SVGAGI. The CDR3, as DNA: TGTGCCAGCAGTTACTCGGGACAGGGGAGGTCCTACGAGCAGTACTTC. It translates to CASSYSGQGRSYEQYF.

The V and J genes are TRBV28 and TRBJ2-1; 8 nucleotides align to TRBD2. This CDR3 contains 16 residues. V shed 3 bases, J shed 5 bases, and the junction held 9 bases outside the gene matches. Per germline, CDR1 MDHEN and CDR2 SYDVKM. The CDR3 DNA reads as TGTGCCAGCAGTTTTTACGGGGGGGACGTAAACAATGAGCAGTTCTTC. Translation: CASSFYGGDVNNEQFF.

V and J are TRBV4-3 and TRBJ2-1; 9 nucleotides line up with TRBD1. Germline lookup yields CDR1 LGHNA and CDR2 YSLEER. There are 15 residues in the CDR3. J lost 6 bases, V lost 3 bases, and 6 bases had no gene match. CDR3 in amino acids: CASSQEQGARNEQFF. Written as DNA, the CDR3 is TGCGCCAGCAGCCAGGAACAGGGGGCGCGCAATGAGCAGTTCTTC.

This clone showed up just once. The V call is TRBV5-1, the J call TRBJ2-2; D is uncertain. Trimming took 3 bases from V and 4 from J, leaving 7 bases between them. CDR1 SGHRS and CDR2 YFSETQ come from the germline V gene. The CDR3 totals 13 residues. As DNA, the CDR3 is TGCGCCAGCAGCTCGTTCGGCACCGGGGAGCTGTTTTTT. Amino acids: CASSSFGTGELFF.

J is TRBJ2-2 and V is TRBV13; 10 bases are shared with TRBD2. The CDR3 has 15 amino acids. The J segment lost 8 bases and the V segment lost 2 bases, leaving 5 bases of the junction unmatched. Germline CDR1 reads PRHDT; CDR2 reads FYEKMQ (reference sequence). The CDR3 sequence is CASSLRAGGPGELFF. CDR3 nucleotides: TGTGCCAGCAGCTTAAGAGCGGGGGGGCCTGGGGAGCTGTTTTTT.

The rearrangement links TRBV19 to TRBJ1-1; possibly TRBD1 for D (6 bases). The CDR3 runs 14 residues. Germline V gene data show CDR1 as LNHDA and CDR2 as SQIVND (reference sequence). The ends were cut back, 4 bases at V and 2 bases at J, with 11 bases in the middle. CDR3 DNA sequence: TGTGCCAGTAGTAACCCACAGGGAAACACTGAAGCTTTCTTT. Translating gives CASSNPQGNTEAFF. The full variable domain, in which reference TRBV19 and TRBJ1-1 provide the parts outside the CDR3, is DGGITQSPKYLFRKEGQNVTLSCEQNLNHDAMYWYRQDPGQGLRLIYYSQIVNDFQKGDIAEGYSVSREKKESFPLTVTSAQKNPTAFYLCASSNPQGNTEAFFGQGTRLTVV.

The V gene is TRBV30, the J gene TRBJ2-3; the match to TRBD2 covers 9 bases. This CDR3 is built from 17 residues. J gave up 0 bases and V 6 bases, and 13 bases lay outside the gene matches. Germline V lookup: CDR1 GTSNPN, CDR2 SVGIG (reference sequence). DNA for the CDR3: TGTGCCTGCCTAAAGGGGACTAGCCTTCTTAGCACAGATACGCAGTATTTT. Translated, it gives CACLKGTSLLSTDTQYF. Complete variable domain (other parts from reference TRBV30 and TRBJ2-3): SQTIHQWPATLVQPVGSPLSLECTVEGTSNPNLYWYRQAAGRGLQLLFYSVGIGQISSEVPQNLSASRPQDRQFILSSKKLLLSDSGFYLCACLKGTSLLSTDTQYFGPGTRLTVL.

This clone was seen only a few times. The rearrangement uses TRBV7-6 and TRBJ1-1; perhaps TRBD1 as D (5 bases). V was clipped by 0 bases and J by 0 bases, with 11 bases between them. Germline values: CDR1 SGHVS, CDR2 FNYEAQ. The CDR3 totals 16 residues. The CDR3 here is CASSLAQGVMNTEAFF. CDR3 sequence (DNA): TGTGCCAGCAGCTTAGCTCAGGGTGTCATGAACACTGAAGCTTTCTTT.

This chain uses TRBV5-1 with TRBJ1-2, with 7 bases lining up with TRBD1. This CDR3 has 11 residues. With V trimmed by 7 bases and J by 3 bases, 0 bases remained unmatched. Germline CDR1 and CDR2: SGHRS and YFSETQ. For the CDR3, the DNA is TGCGCCAGCGGGACAGACTATGGCTACACCTTC. Translating it yields CASGTDYGYTF.